This TCR beta chain was sequenced during a study of beta chain features in type 1 diabetes. The CDR3 contains 12 residues. CDR1 is SQVTM, CDR2 ANQGSEA, per germline. V was shortened by 4 bases and J by 3 bases, with 9 bases between the two germline ends. As every portion of the isolated RNA was reverse transcribed, the sequencing read expressed TCRB transcripts. Naive, central memory and regulatory T cell samples produced a mean of about 3.5 million reads. The assay was immunoSEQ multiplex PCR, and TCRdb's table has in-frame clones only and misses some. In the table there are 450,000 or so clones, 10% to 12% of which are singletons. Regarding the study as a whole: Sequencing from cDNA could over-represent high-TCR-expressing cells. Patients showed naive, central memory and Treg TCRB repertoires that appeared more similar than those of healthy donors.

Sorting that relied on CD45RO/CCR7/CD25/CD127/CD95/CD27 yielded CD4+ naive, central memory, regulatory and stem cell-like memory cells. This clone was seen a few times. Antigen specificity is unknown. The chain is built from TRBV29-1 and TRBJ2-5; D is undetermined. This sequence originates from a woman between 18 and 29 years old in good health. Sequencing input: naive CD4+ T cells from blood. The CDR3 region is CSVGAAEETQYF. For the CDR3, the DNA is TGCAGCGTTGGGGCGGCGGAAGAGACCCAGTACTTC.